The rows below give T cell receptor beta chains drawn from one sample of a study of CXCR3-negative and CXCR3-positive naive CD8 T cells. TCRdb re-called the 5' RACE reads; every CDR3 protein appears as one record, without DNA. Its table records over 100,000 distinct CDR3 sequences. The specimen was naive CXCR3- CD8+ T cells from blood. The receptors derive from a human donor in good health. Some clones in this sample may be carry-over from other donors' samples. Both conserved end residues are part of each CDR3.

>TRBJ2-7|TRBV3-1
CASSETRSEQYF
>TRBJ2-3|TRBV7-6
CASSRERGNPTDTQYF
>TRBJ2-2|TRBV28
CASSLWKVGELFF
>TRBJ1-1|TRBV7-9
CASSLGGGLNTEAFF
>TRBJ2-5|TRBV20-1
CSARDGASRETQYF
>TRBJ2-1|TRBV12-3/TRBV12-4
CASGTANNEQFF
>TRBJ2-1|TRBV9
CASSVVLTGGYNEQFF
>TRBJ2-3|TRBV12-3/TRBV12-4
CASSSSRPDTQYF
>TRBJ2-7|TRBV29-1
CSVEPTPYEQYF
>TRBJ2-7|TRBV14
CASSQDPGPGEQYF